A single TCR beta chain is shown here with its context. The antigen is unknown. Here immunoSEQ multiplex PCR was the method, and the copy in TCRdb shows in-frame clones only, minus some. The table includes about 82,000 clones, about 86% detected once. The data are from a study of OX40 agonist ivuxolimab in advanced cancers. Study conclusions and caveats: Low normalized T-cell clonal expansion was also seen in some nonresponders. There were, on average, more expanded clones in CD8+ T cells than in CD4+.

Trimming cost V 0 bases and J 1 base; bases outside gene matches: 12. The CDR3 has 19 residues. Germline V gene lookup returns CDR1 SGHAT and CDR2 FQNNGV. This sequence joins TRBV11-2 and TRBJ2-7, with TRBD1 matching 10 bases. The source was CD4+ or CD8+ T cells sorted from blood, collected in a trial of the OX40 agonist ivuxolimab. The clonotype was recovered from an adult with an advanced solid tumor such as melanoma, head and neck, liver or kidney cancer. CDR3 coding DNA: TGTGCCAGCAGCTTAGACTACACGCCGGGACAGGGGTGGTCCTACGAGCAGTACTTC. This gives the protein CASSLDYTPGQGWSYEQYF.